Following are 19 T cell receptor beta chains from one sample sequenced in a study of control samples from healthy donors and cancer patients. The protocol was immunoSEQ multiplex PCR, while the TCRdb copy is restricted to in-frame clones and leaves out a portion. The sample has some 130,000 clones, roughly 90% seen once. Sequencing was carried out using blood. The receptors stem from a woman aged 45-59 years in good health.

The chain carries TRBV7-8 and TRBJ1-4; D may be TRBD1 (5 bases). The length of the CDR3 is 15 residues. Germline CDR1 reads SGHVS; CDR2 reads FQNEAQ. Deletions cut 3 bases from V and 3 bases from J, with 11 bases between. DNA for the CDR3: TGTGCCAGCAGCTTCCGAGACAGCCCTAATGAAAAACTGTTTTTT. Its translation is CASSFRDSPNEKLFF.

J is TRBJ1-5 and V is TRBV2; tentative D call: TRBD1 (6 bases). V dropped 7 bases and J dropped 2 bases, with 15 bases sitting between them. The CDR3 is 15 amino acids. The germline gives CDR1 SNHLY, CDR2 FYNNEI. Here the CDR3 reads CASTPAGAGNQPQHF. The DNA for the CDR3 is TGTGCCAGCACCCCAGCGGGGGCTGGCAATCAGCCCCAGCATTTT.

The chain links TRBV29-1 to TRBJ2-7, with TRBD2 identical over 9 bases. The germline V gene has CDR1 SQVTM and CDR2 ANQGSEA. After removal of 5 bases from V and 3 bases from J, the junction contained 14 bases not matched to a gene. The CDR3 is made up of 16 amino acids. The CDR3 loop reads CSVQNRYSGSLYEQYF. The CDR3 bases are TGCAGCGTTCAGAATAGGTATAGCGGGAGTCTCTACGAGCAGTACTTC.

The V call is TRBV5-6, the J call TRBJ1-5; the D is unclear. CDR3 length: 12 amino acids. Germline-derived CDR1 and CDR2 are SGHDT and YYEEEE. Trimming cost V 4 bases and J 5 bases, with 7 bases left between them. CDR3 sequence: CASSLFHQPQHF. CDR3 coding DNA: TGTGCCAGCAGCCTGTTTCATCAGCCCCAGCATTTT.

This chain uses TRBV28 with TRBJ1-5, with D possibly matching TRBD1 (5 bases). This CDR3 has 17 residues. In germline, CDR1 is MDHEN, CDR2 SYDVKM. V dropped 2 bases and J dropped 0 bases, with 14 bases sitting between them. As DNA, the CDR3 is TGTGCCAGCAGTTTACTATCCGGGACGAATAGCAATCAGCCCCAGCATTTT. Encoded protein: CASSLLSGTNSNQPQHF. The full variable domain, completed using reference TRBV28 and TRBJ1-5, is DVKVTQSSRYLVKRTGEKVFLECVQDMDHENMFWYRQDPGLGLRLIYFSYDVKMKEKGDIPEGYSVSREKKERFSLILESASTNQTSMYLCASSLLSGTNSNQPQHFGDGTRLSIL.

The chain joins TRBV27 to TRBJ1-6, with TRBD1 matching over 9 bases. Losses at the gene ends were 6 bases for V and 6 bases for J; bases not matched to a gene: 9. The CDR3 contains 16 residues. Per germline, CDR1 MNHEY and CDR2 SMNVEV (reference sequence). The CDR3 DNA reads TGTGCCAGCAGCGAACTACAGGGGGCAATTAATTCACCCCTCCACTTT. As protein: CASSELQGAINSPLHF.

This clone was seen once. The chain uses TRBV5-5 and TRBJ2-7, with 7 bases matching TRBD1. The J segment lost 7 bases and the V segment lost 0 bases, leaving 13 bases of the junction unmatched. The CDR3 loop spans 16 amino acids. The germline gives CDR1 SGHKS, CDR2 YYEKEE (reference sequence). CDR3 region: CASSLAVGQAVGEQYF. As DNA, the CDR3 is TGTGCCAGCAGCTTGGCCGTAGGACAGGCGGTGGGGGAGCAGTACTTC.

The chain employs TRBV29-1 and TRBJ1-1, with a weak D call TRBD1 (6 bases). Per the germline V gene, CDR1 is SQVTM and CDR2 is ANQGSEA. V lost 7 bases, J lost 2 bases, and 11 bases lay in between. The CDR3 runs 12 residues. The CDR3 DNA follows: TGCAGCGCACTACAGGGCAACACTGAAGCTTTCTTT. Its translation is CSALQGNTEAFF.

The chain joins TRBV24-1 to TRBJ1-3; D is undetermined. Germline CDR1 KGHDR, CDR2 SFDVKD. V lost 6 bases, J lost 0 bases, and 11 bases lay in between. The CDR3 consists of 15 residues. CDR3 sequence (DNA): TGTGCCACCAGTATGCACCTTGCCTCTGGAAACACCATATATTTT. It translates to CATSMHLASGNTIYF.

The genes are TRBV7-9 and TRBJ2-4; 9 nucleotides agree with TRBD2. The V gene's germline CDR1 is SEHNR and CDR2 FQNEAQ (reference sequence). The CDR3 is made up of 17 amino acids. V shed 6 bases, J shed 0 bases, and the junction held 9 bases outside the gene matches. The CDR3 coding sequence is TGTGCCAGCAGATCCTTGGGACTAGCAGTAGCCAAAAACATTCAGTACTTC. Protein sequence: CASRSLGLAVAKNIQYF.

The V and J genes are TRBV9 and TRBJ1-4, with D perhaps TRBD1 (6 bases). V lost 3 bases, J lost 6 bases, and 12 bases lay in between. The germline CDR1 and CDR2 sequences are SGDLS and YYNGEE. The CDR3 contains 14 residues. CDR3 nucleotides: TGTGCCAGCAGCGCACAGGGAAATCATGAAAAACTGTTTTTT. Translating gives CASSAQGNHEKLFF.

The J gene is TRBJ2-7, the V gene TRBV7-8, with D perhaps being TRBD1 or TRBD2 (5 bases each). Between the trimmed V and J ends, which lost 0 bases and 3 bases, there was a span of 12 bases. From germline, CDR1 is SGHVS and CDR2 FQNEAQ. The CDR3 length is 15 residues. The CDR3 here is CASSLARDPVYEQYF. The CDR3 DNA follows: TGTGCCAGCAGCTTAGCCAGGGACCCAGTCTACGAGCAGTACTTC.

Concerning this clone: One end of the junction is discordant with germline, which a read error may explain. Other DNA sequences of this sample code for an identical CDR3. V gene TRBV14 combines with J gene TRBJ1-1, with 7 positions matching TRBD1. This CDR3 has 20 amino acids. CDR1 is SGHDN, CDR2 FVKESK, per germline. As DNA, the CDR3 is TGTGCCAGCAGCCAAGATAGCGGGACAGTTGGAGGGTGGAAGAACACCGAAGCTTTCTTT. Its protein product is CASSQDSGTVGGWKNTEAFF.

This sequence joins TRBV9 and TRBJ2-1, with TRBD1 as a possible D gene (6 bases). The V and J ends lost 5 bases and 0 bases respectively, with 21 bases between them. Germline loops: CDR1 SGDLS, CDR2 YYNGEE. The CDR3 loop spans 18 amino acids. The CDR3 coding sequence is TGTGCCAGCAGTCAACCCCAGCGAGGGACACCCTCCTACAATGAGCAGTTCTTC. As protein: CASSQPQRGTPSYNEQFF. Complete variable domain (other parts from reference TRBV9 and TRBJ2-1): DSGVTQTPKHLITATGQRVTLRCSPRSGDLSVYWYQQSLDQGLQFLIQYYNGEERAKGNILERFSAQQFPDLHSELNLSSLELGDSALYFCASSQPQRGTPSYNEQFFGPGTRLTVL.

The chain employs TRBV7-9 and TRBJ1-5, with 10 bases fitting TRBD1. The CDR3 is made up of 16 amino acids. CDR1 and CDR2 (germline): SEHNR, FQNEAQ (reference sequence). J was trimmed by 6 bases and V by 3 bases; bases with no gene match: 8. This CDR3 reads CASSFGTGVFLQPQHF. In nucleotides, the CDR3 is TGTGCCAGCAGCTTTGGGACAGGGGTGTTCCTTCAGCCCCAGCATTTT.

The chain combines TRBV2 with TRBJ2-3; 9 bases agree with TRBD2. The CDR3 has 15 amino acids. V was pared by 2 bases and J by 4 bases, with 4 bases of the junction left unmatched. Per germline, CDR1 SNHLY and CDR2 FYNNEI. CDR3 coding DNA: TGTGCCAGCAGTGAATATAGCGGGAGTGCAGATACGCAGTATTTT. Residues: CASSEYSGSADTQYF.

The genes are TRBV12-5 and TRBJ1-6; 10 positions agree with TRBD1. The CDR3 length is 14 residues. With V trimmed by 4 bases and J by 9 bases, 3 bases remained unmatched. Germline V gene sequence: CDR1 LGHNT, CDR2 FRNRAP. This CDR3 is CASGYGQGGSPLHF. For the CDR3, the DNA is TGTGCTAGTGGTTACGGACAGGGGGGTTCACCCCTCCACTTT.

The chain employs TRBV24-1 and TRBJ2-5; possibly TRBD2 for D (6 bases). Per the germline V gene, CDR1 is KGHDR and CDR2 is SFDVKD. The CDR3 is 14 amino acids. Trimming shortened V by 2 bases and J by 8 bases, and 14 bases separated the two germline ends. Written as DNA, the CDR3 is TGTGCCACCAGTGATTCCCGCGGAGGGTTTACCCAGTACTTC. Its translation is CATSDSRGGFTQYF.

The DNA for the CDR3 is TGTGCCAGCTCGCCCGACAATCGTCAGCCCCAGCATTTT. This encodes CASSPDNRQPQHF. V and J are TRBV18 and TRBJ1-5; D unresolved. CDR1 and CDR2 (germline): KGHSH, LQKENI. Between the trimmed V and J ends, which lost 6 bases and 6 bases, there was a span of 12 bases. This CDR3 is built from 13 residues.